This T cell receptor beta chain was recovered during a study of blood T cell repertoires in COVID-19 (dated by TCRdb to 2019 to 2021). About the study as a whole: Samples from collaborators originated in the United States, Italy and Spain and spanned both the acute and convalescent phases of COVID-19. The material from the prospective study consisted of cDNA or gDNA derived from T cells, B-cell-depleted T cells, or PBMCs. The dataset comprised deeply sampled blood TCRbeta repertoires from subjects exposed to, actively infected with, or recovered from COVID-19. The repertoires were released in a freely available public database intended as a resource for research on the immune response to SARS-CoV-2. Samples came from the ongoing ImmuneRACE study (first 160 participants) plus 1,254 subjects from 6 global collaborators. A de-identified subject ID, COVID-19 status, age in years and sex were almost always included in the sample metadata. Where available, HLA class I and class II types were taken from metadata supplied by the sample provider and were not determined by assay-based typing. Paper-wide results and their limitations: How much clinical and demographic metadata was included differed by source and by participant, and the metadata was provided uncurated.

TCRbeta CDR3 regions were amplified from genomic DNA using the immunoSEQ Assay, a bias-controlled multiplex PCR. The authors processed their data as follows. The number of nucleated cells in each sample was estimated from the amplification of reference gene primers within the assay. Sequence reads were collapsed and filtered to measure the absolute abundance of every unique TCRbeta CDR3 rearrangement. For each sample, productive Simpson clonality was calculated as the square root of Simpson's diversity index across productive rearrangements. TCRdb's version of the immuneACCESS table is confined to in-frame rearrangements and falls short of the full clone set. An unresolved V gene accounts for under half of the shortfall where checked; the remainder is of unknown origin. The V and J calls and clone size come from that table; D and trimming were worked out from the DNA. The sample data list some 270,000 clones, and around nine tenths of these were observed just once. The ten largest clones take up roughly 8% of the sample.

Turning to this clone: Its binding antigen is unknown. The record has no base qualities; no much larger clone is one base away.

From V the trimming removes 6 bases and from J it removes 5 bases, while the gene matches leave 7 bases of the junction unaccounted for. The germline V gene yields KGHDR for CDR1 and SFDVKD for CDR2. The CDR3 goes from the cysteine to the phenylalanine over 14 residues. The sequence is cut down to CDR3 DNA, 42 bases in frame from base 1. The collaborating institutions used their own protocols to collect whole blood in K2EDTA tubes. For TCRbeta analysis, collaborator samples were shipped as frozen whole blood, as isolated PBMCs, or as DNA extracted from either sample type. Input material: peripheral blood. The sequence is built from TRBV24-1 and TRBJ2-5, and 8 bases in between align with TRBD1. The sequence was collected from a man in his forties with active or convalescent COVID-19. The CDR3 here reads CATSRGQGWETQYF. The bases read TGTGCCACCAGTCGCGGACAGGGATGGGAGACCCAGTACTTC.